The 6 T cell receptor beta chains below come from one sample, sequenced in a study of Ad26.COV2.S vaccination and SARS-CoV-2 variants. Treatment noted: about 20 received Ad26.COV2.S at low or high dose, single or two shots; about five received placebo; per-sample allocation not given. Collection of the samples took place on day 63 after the first injection of vaccine or placebo. Repertoires were generated with immunoSEQ multiplex PCR, while TCRdb's copy carries only in-frame clones and drops some. The sample records about half a million clones, about 88% being singletons. The source material was peripheral blood, sampled in a trial of Ad26.COV2.S vaccine versus placebo. These receptors were collected from a person aged 18-60 years who received the Ad26.COV2.S COVID-19 vaccine or a placebo.

This clone has a handful of counts. The chain carries TRBV6-1 and TRBJ2-7; 8 bases agree with TRBD1. Germline V gene sequence: CDR1 MNHNS, CDR2 SASEGT. CDR3 length: 19 residues. The V gene end was trimmed by 4 bases and the J gene end by 2 bases; junction bases not matched to a gene: 19. Here the CDR3 DNA reads TGTGCCAGCAGTGGAAACCCGACAGGGGCCCTAGCCAGGGCCTACGAGCAGTACTTC. It codes for CASSGNPTGALARAYEQYF.

The chain recombines TRBV29-1 with TRBJ2-3, with D maybe TRBD2 (5 bases). The ends were cut back, 4 bases at V and 0 bases at J, with 8 bases in the middle. The CDR3 runs to 13 residues. Germline loops: CDR1 SQVTM, CDR2 ANQGSEA. Here the CDR3 reads CSVAGSSTDTQYF. The DNA for the CDR3 is TGCAGCGTTGCGGGGTCTAGCACAGATACGCAGTATTTT.

The chain carries TRBV5-4 and TRBJ2-3; TRBD2 agrees at 9 bases. CDR1 is SGHNT, CDR2 YYREEE, per germline (reference sequence). The ends lost 2 bases at V and 5 bases at J; junction bases unmatched: 12. The CDR3 runs 17 residues. CDR3 sequence: CASSFSVAGGLGDTQYF. CDR3 sequence (DNA): TGTGCCAGCAGCTTTTCGGTGGCGGGGGGGCTTGGAGATACGCAGTATTTT.

The chain couples TRBV13 to TRBJ1-6; a possible D gene is TRBD1 (6 bases). The CDR3 has 15 amino acids. The V gene's germline CDR1 is PRHDT and CDR2 FYEKMQ (reference sequence). The ends were cut back, 5 bases at V and 6 bases at J, with 14 bases in the middle. DNA for the CDR3: TGTGCCAGCAGCACCAGGGGCTGGGGTAATTCACCCCTCCACTTT. Its translation is CASSTRGWGNSPLHF.

V gene TRBV3-1 (or the pseudogene TRBV3-2) combines with J gene TRBJ2-7, with D possibly TRBD2 on 5 matching bases. Germline values: CDR1 LGHDT, CDR2 YNNKEL (reference sequence). Trimming pared 4 bases from V and 6 bases from J, leaving 19 bases between. The CDR3 is 15 residues long. CDR3 coding DNA: TGTGCCAGCAGCCCCCGGCCTGTCTCCGCGGGCGAGCAGTACTTC. This encodes CASSPRPVSAGEQYF.

The chain couples TRBV7-9 to TRBJ2-1, with 7 bases that match TRBD1. The germline gives CDR1 SEHNR, CDR2 FQNEAQ (reference sequence). The CDR3 has 15 amino acids. The V segment lost 5 bases and the J segment 0 bases; nucleotides outside the gene matches: 4. This CDR3 reads CASSRQGSSYNEQFF. The DNA for the CDR3 is TGTGCCAGCAGCAGACAGGGCAGCTCCTACAATGAGCAGTTCTTC.